These 13 T cell receptor beta chains were all obtained from the same sample, sequenced in a study of blood T cell repertoires in COVID-19 (dated by TCRdb to between 2020 and 2021). To prepare the library, the immunoSEQ multiplex PCR assay was applied. TCRdb carries this immuneACCESS record with in-frame sequences only. Its versions omit some clonotypes, under half of them owing to an unresolved V gene in the studies checked, with the rest unexplained. This sample holds some 130,000 clones; 70% to 85% were observed only once. 9.5% to 12% of the sample rests with the top ten. The sample taken for sequencing was peripheral blood. The receptors originated from a man in his sixties who had recovered from COVID-19.

The chain uses TRBV20-1 and TRBJ1-5; TRBD1 matches 7 bases. This CDR3 has 14 residues. Trimming took 6 bases from V and 0 from J; bases not matched to a gene: 5. From germline, CDR1 is DFQATT and CDR2 SNEGSKA (reference sequence). CDR3 loop: CSASTGVSNQPQHF. Written as DNA, the CDR3 is TGCAGTGCGAGTACAGGGGTTAGCAATCAGCCCCAGCATTTT.

The sample holds a few counts of this clone. The chain links TRBV7-2 to TRBJ2-4, with 8 bases lining up with TRBD2. Germline V gene data show CDR1 as SGHTA and CDR2 as FQGNSA. The trim removed 5 bases at V and 8 bases at J, leaving 8 bases unmatched. The CDR3 is 14 residues long. The CDR3 region is CASSITSGHDIQYF. CDR3 coding DNA: TGTGCCAGCAGCATAACTAGCGGTCATGACATTCAGTACTTC.

The chain combines TRBV28 with TRBJ1-5, with TRBD1 matching 7 bases. The V gene's germline CDR1 is MDHEN and CDR2 SYDVKM. This CDR3 contains 14 residues. The ends lost 6 bases at V and 2 bases at J; junction bases unmatched: 4. The CDR3 nucleotides read TGTGCCAGCAGCGGGGACAGTCGCAATCAGCCCCAGCATTTT. It codes for CASSGDSRNQPQHF.

Comments on this clone: A read error may account for a junction end that differs from germline. The chain carries TRBV7-7 and TRBJ2-3, with D possibly TRBD1 on 5 matching bases. This CDR3 has 13 residues. Looked up from germline, CDR1 is SSHAT and CDR2 is FNYEAQ (reference sequence). DNA of the CDR3: TGTGCTAGCAGCACTGGGGCCCCAGATACGCAGTATTTT. Translating it yields CASSTGAPDTQYF.

This chain joins TRBV28 and TRBJ2-7; D possibly corresponds to TRBD1 (5 bases). Deletions cut 2 bases from V and 1 base from J, with 12 bases between. The CDR3 loop spans 15 amino acids. CDR1 MDHEN and CDR2 SYDVKM come from the germline V gene. The CDR3 DNA reads as TGTGCCAGCAGTTTAGAACAGGTGATGTCCTACGAGCAGTACTTC. It yields the protein CASSLEQVMSYEQYF.

The J gene is TRBJ1-5, the V gene TRBV3-1 (or the pseudogene TRBV3-2); 7 positions match TRBD1. This CDR3 comprises 15 residues. Germline CDR1 is LGHDT and CDR2 is YNNKEL (reference sequence). V lost 5 bases, J lost 3 bases, and 7 bases stayed unmatched. Written as DNA, the CDR3 is TGTGCCAGCAGCACTCGGACAGGAAACAATCAGCCCCAGCATTTT. It specifies CASSTRTGNNQPQHF.

The rearrangement uses TRBV6-1 and TRBJ2-5; weak D call: TRBD1 (5 bases). The CDR3 length is 15 residues. Germline V gives CDR1 MNHNS, CDR2 SASEGT. V was pared by 0 bases and J by 5 bases, with 13 bases between. The CDR3 sequence is CASSEAPVGAETQYF. Written as DNA, the CDR3 is TGTGCCAGCAGTGAAGCGCCGGTAGGGGCGGAGACCCAGTACTTC.

CDR3 sequence: CASSATGPLGETQYF. DNA of the CDR3: TGTGCCAGCAGCGCGACAGGCCCTCTGGGGGAGACCCAGTACTTC. The chain employs TRBV6-5 and TRBJ2-5; maybe TRBD1 (6 bases). CDR1 is MNHEY and CDR2 is SVGAGI in the germline V gene. Trimming took 6 bases from V and 5 from J, leaving 19 bases between them. The CDR3 runs to 15 residues.

This chain uses TRBV5-1 with TRBJ2-5, with 12 bases lining up with TRBD1. This CDR3 contains 16 residues. The germline V gene has CDR1 SGHRS and CDR2 YFSETQ. With 1 base clipped from V and 5 bases from J, the junction kept 6 bases outside the gene matches. Here the CDR3 reads CASSLTGTGGVETQYF. The CDR3 nucleotides read TGCGCCAGCAGCTTGACCGGGACAGGGGGCGTGGAGACCCAGTACTTC.

The chain uses TRBV9 and TRBJ2-3, with TRBD2 matching over 11 bases. V was clipped by 0 bases and J by 4 bases; unmatched bases: 10. The CDR3 runs to 18 residues. Looked up from germline, CDR1 is SGDLS and CDR2 is YYNGEE. CDR3 protein: CASSVALAGGVRPDTQYF. CDR3 sequence (DNA): TGTGCCAGCAGCGTAGCCCTAGCGGGGGGAGTCAGGCCAGATACGCAGTATTTT. Looking up the rest from reference TRBV9 and TRBJ2-3 gives the full variable domain: DSGVTQTPKHLITATGQRVTLRCSPRSGDLSVYWYQQSLDQGLQFLIQYYNGEERAKGNILERFSAQQFPDLHSELNLSSLELGDSALYFCASSVALAGGVRPDTQYFGPGTRLTVL.

Only a few counts were recorded for this clone. The gene calls are TRBV5-1 and TRBJ2-3; no firm D call. V dropped 0 bases and J dropped 3 bases, with 2 bases sitting between them. The CDR3 has 12 amino acids. Germline-derived CDR1 and CDR2 are SGHRS and YFSETQ. CDR3 sequence: CASSLVTDTQYF. The CDR3 DNA reads as TGCGCCAGCAGCTTGGTAACAGATACGCAGTATTTT.

This clone has a single count. The chain is built from TRBV7-2 and TRBJ2-7; 7 bases are a match to TRBD1. This CDR3 has 15 amino acids. Looked up from germline, CDR1 is SGHTA and CDR2 is FQGNSA. V dropped 7 bases and J dropped 4; count of bases not matched to a gene: 13. CDR3 residues: CASTPPGQTSYEQYF. CDR3 DNA: TGTGCCAGCACCCCACCGGGACAGACTTCTTACGAGCAGTACTTC.

A single count supports this clone. This chain joins TRBV7-2 and TRBJ2-1, with 14 bases lining up with TRBD2. This CDR3 is 19 amino acids long. Germline V gene data show CDR1 as SGHTA and CDR2 as FQGNSA. V lost 1 base to trimming and J lost 2 bases; unmatched junction nucleotides: 7. CDR3 residues: CASSLEYRTSGRPYNEQFF. In DNA, the CDR3 is TGTGCCAGCAGCTTAGAATATCGGACTAGCGGGAGGCCCTACAATGAGCAGTTCTTC.